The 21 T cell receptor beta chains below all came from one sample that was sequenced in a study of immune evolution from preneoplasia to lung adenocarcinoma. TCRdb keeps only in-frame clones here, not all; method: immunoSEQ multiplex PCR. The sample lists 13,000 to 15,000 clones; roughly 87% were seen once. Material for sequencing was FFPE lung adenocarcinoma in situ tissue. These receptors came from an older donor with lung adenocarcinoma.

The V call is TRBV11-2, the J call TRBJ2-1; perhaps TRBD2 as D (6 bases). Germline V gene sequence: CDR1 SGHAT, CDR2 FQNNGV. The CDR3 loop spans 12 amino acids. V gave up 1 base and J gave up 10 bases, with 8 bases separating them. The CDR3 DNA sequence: TGTGCCAGCAGCTTAGCGGAGGGGGAGCAGTTCTTC. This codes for CASSLAEGEQFF.

CDR3 residues: CASSSSDGTEAFF. The CDR3 nucleotides read TGTGCCAGCAGCTCCTCGGACGGCACTGAAGCTTTCTTT. The chain is built from TRBV7-9 and TRBJ1-1; D unresolved. Deletions cut 4 bases from V and 4 bases from J, with 10 bases between. This CDR3 region has 13 residues. Germline CDR1 SEHNR, CDR2 FQNEAQ (reference sequence).

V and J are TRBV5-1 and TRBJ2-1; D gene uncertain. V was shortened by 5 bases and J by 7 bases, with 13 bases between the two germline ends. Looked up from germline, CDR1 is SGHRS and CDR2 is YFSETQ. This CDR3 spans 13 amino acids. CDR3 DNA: TGCGCCAGCAGTGAGGTTCCCGGTAATGAGCAGTTCTTC. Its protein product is CASSEVPGNEQFF. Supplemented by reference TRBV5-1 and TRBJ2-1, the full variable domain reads KAGVTQTPRYLIKTRGQQVTLSCSPISGHRSVSWYQQTPGQGLQFLFEYFSETQRNKGNFPGRFSGRQFSNSRSEMNVSTLELGDSALYLCASSEVPGNEQFFGPGTRLTVL.

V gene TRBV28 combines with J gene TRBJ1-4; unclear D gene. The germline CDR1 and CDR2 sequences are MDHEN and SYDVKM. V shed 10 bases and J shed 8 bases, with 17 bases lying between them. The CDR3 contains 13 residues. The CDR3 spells CATSATAVEKLFF. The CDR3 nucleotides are TGTGCCACGTCTGCTACAGCGGTGGAAAAACTGTTTTTT. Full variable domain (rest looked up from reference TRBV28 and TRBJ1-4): DVKVTQSSRYLVKRTGEKVFLECVQDMDHENMFWYRQDPGLGLRLIYFSYDVKMKEKGDIPEGYSVSREKKERFSLILESASTNQTSMYLCATSATAVEKLFFGSGTQLSVL.

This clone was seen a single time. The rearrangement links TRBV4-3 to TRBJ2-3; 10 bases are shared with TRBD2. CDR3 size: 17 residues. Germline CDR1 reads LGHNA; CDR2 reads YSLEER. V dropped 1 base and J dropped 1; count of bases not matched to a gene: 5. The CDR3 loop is CASSQALAGAGTDTQYF. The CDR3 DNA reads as TGCGCCAGCAGCCAAGCTCTAGCGGGAGCGGGCACAGATACGCAGTATTTT.

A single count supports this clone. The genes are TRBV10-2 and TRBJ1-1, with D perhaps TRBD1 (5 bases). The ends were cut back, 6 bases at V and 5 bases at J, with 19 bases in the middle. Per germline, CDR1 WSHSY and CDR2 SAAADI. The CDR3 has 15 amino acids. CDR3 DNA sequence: TGCGCCAGCAGGCCCGGGGGAGTGAGTAGGACTGAAGCTTTCTTT. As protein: CASRPGGVSRTEAFF.

The CDR3: CASSLRWDHYNEQFF. The CDR3 DNA follows: TGTGCCAGCAGCTTAAGATGGGACCATTACAATGAGCAGTTCTTC. V is TRBV11-2 and J is TRBJ2-1; tentatively, D is TRBD1 or TRBD2 (5 bases each). This CDR3 contains 15 residues. The germline V gene encodes CDR1 SGHAT and CDR2 FQNNGV. Deletions cut 2 bases from V and 4 bases from J, with 12 bases between.

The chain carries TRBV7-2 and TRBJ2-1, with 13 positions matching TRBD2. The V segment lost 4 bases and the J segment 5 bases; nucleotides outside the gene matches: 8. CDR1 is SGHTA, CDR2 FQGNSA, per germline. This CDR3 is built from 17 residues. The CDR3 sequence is CASSSRTSGRFDNEQFF. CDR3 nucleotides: TGTGCCAGCAGCTCCCGGACTAGCGGGAGATTCGACAATGAGCAGTTCTTC.

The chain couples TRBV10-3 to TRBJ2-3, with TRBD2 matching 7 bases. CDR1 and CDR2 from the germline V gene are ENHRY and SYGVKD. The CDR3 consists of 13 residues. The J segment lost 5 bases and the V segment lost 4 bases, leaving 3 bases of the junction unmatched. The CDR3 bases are TGTGCCATCAGTGCGGCTAGCGGAGATACGCAGTATTTT. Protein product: CAISAASGDTQYF.

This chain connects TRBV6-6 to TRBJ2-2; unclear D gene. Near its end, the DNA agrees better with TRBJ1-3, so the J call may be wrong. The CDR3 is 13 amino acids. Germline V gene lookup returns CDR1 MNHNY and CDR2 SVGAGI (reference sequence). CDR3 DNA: TGTGCCAGCAGATGGGCGCAAGGAGACACCATATATTTT. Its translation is CASRWAQGDTIYF.

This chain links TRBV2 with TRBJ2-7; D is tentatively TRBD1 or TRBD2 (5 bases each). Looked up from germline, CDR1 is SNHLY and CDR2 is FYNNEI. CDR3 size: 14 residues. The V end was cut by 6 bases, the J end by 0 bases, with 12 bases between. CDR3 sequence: CASRMGPNSYEQYF. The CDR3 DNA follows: TGTGCCAGCAGGATGGGACCGAACTCCTACGAGCAGTACTTC. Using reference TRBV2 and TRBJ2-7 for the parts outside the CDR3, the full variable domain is EPEVTQTPSHQVTQMGQEVILRCVPISNHLYFYWYRQILGQKVEFLVSFYNNEISEKSEIFDDQFSVERPDGSNFTLKIRSTKLEDSAMYFCASRMGPNSYEQYFGPGTRLTVT.

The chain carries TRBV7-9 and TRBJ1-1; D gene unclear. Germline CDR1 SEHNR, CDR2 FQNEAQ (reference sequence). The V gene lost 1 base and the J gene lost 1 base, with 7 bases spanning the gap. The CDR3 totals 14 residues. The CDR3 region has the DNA TGTGCCAGCAGCTTAGGTACGGAGAACACTGAAGCTTTCTTT. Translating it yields CASSLGTENTEAFF.

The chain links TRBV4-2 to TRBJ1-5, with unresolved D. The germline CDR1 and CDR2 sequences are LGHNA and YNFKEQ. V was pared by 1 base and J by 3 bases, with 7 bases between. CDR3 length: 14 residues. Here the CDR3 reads CASSQGYNNQPQHF. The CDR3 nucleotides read TGTGCCAGCAGCCAAGGTTACAACAATCAGCCCCAGCATTTT.

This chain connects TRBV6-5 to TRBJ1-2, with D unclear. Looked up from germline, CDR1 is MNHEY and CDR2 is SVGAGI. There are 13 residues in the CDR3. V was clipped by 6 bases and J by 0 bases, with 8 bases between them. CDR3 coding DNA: TGTGCCAGCAGGATAGAAGCTAACTATGGCTACACCTTC. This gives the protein CASRIEANYGYTF.

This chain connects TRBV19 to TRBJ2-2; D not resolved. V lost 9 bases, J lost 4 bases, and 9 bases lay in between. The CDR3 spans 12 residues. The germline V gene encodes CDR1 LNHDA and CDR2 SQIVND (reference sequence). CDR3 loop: CASIKATGELFF. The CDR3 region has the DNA TGTGCCAGCATTAAAGCCACCGGGGAGCTGTTTTTT.

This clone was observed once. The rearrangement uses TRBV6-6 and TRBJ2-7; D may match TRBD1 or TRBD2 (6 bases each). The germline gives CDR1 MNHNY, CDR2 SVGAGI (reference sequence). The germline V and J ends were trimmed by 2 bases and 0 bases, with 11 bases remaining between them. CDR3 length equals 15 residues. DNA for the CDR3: TGTGCCAGCAGTTACGAAGGGGGGAGCTCCTACGAGCAGTACTTC. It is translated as CASSYEGGSSYEQYF.

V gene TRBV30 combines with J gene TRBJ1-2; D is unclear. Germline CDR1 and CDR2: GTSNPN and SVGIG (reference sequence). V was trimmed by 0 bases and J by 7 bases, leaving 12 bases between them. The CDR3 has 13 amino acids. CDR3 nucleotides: TGTGCCTGGAGTGTATTATCCGGTACTGGCTACACCTTC. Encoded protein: CAWSVLSGTGYTF.

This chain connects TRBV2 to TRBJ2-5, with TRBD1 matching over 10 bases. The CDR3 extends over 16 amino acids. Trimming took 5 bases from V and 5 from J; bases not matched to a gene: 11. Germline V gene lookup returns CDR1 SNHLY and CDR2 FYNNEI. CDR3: CASSSRTGGSVETQYF. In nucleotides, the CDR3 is TGTGCCAGCAGTTCTCGGACAGGGGGATCCGTGGAGACCCAGTACTTC.

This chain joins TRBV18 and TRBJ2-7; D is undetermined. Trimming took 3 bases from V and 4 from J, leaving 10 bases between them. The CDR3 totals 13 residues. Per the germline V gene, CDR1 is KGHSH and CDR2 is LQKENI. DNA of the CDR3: TGTGCCAGCTCACCTGGCAGACAATACGAGCAGTACTTC. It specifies CASSPGRQYEQYF. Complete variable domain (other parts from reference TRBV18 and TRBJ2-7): NAGVMQNPRHLVRRRGQEARLRCSPMKGHSHVYWYRQLPEEGLKFMVYLQKENIIDESGMPKERFSAEFPKEGPSILRIQQVVRGDSAAYFCASSPGRQYEQYFGPGTRLTVT.

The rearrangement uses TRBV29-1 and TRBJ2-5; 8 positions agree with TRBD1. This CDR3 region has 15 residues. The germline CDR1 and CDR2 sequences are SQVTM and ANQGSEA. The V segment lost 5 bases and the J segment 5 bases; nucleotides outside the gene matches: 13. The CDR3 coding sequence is TGCAGCGTTACGCAGGGTGCAGGGGGCTGGGAGACCCAGTACTTC. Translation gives CSVTQGAGGWETQYF.

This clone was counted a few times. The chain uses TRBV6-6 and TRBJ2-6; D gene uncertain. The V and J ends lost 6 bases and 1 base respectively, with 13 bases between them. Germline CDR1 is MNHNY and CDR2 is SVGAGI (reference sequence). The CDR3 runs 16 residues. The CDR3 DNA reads TGTGCCAGCAGCAGGCTACAAGGGTCTGGGGCCAACGTCCTGACTTTC. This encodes CASSRLQGSGANVLTF.